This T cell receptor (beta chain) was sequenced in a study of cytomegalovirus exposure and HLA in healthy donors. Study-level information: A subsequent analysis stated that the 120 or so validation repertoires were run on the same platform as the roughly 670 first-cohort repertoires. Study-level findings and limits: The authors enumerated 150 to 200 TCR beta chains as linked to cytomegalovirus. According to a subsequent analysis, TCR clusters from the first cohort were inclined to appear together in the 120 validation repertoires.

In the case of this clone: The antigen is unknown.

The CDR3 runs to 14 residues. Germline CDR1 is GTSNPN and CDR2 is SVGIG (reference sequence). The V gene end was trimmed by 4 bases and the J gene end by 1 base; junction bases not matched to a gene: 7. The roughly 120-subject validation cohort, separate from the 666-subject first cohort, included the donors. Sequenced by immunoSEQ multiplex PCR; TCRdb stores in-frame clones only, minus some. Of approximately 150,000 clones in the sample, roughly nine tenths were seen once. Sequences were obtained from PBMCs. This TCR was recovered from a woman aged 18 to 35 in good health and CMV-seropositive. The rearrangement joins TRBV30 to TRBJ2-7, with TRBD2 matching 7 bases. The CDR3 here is CAWINWGGSYEQYF. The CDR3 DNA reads TGTGCCTGGATTAATTGGGGAGGGTCCTACGAGCAGTACTTC.